The 30 T cell receptor beta chains given below trace back to one sample, sequenced in a study of T cells in Graves' hyperthyroidism and ophthalmopathy. The investigators amplified TCR beta CDR3 regions from RNA transcripts. Carried out on the TCR CDR3, a first-round RT-PCR used the HTBI primer set. TCRdb reprocessed the multiplex PCR reads with MiXCR, giving one entry per CDR3 protein. There are hundreds of thousands of distinct CDR3 sequences in the sample; under 45% occur only once, and around 30% lies in the top ten. Sequences were obtained from blood. The receptors originated from a woman aged 40 to 49 with Graves' hyperthyroidism.

The chain uses TRBV10-3 and TRBJ2-2, with D uncertain. The CDR3 is 11 residues long. V was pared by 6 bases and J by 5 bases, with 4 bases between. Germline assignment: CDR1 ENHRY and CDR2 SYGVKD. This CDR3 reads CAIRETGELFF. The CDR3 DNA sequence: TGTGCCATCAGGGAGACCGGGGAGCTGTTTTTT.

At least ten counts were recorded for this clonotype. The chain joins TRBV20-1 to TRBJ1-2; TRBD1 might be the D (6 bases). This CDR3 is built from 13 residues. Trimming took 5 bases from V and 4 from J, leaving 14 bases between them. The germline V gene encodes CDR1 DFQATT and CDR2 SNEGSKA (reference sequence). CDR3 region: CSADRQAGYGYTF. The CDR3 DNA reads TGCAGTGCTGACCGACAGGCGGGCTATGGCTACACCTTC.

This clonotype came up once. Compared with germline, one end of the junction differs, possibly owing to a read error. The chain joins TRBV6-4 to TRBJ1-5; unclear D gene. The CDR3 is 14 amino acids. CDR1 is MRHNA and CDR2 is SNTAGT in the germline V gene. CDR3 DNA: TGTGCCAGCAATGACGGATATAGCAATCAGCCCCAGCATTTT. This sequence encodes CASNDGYSNQPQHF.

This clonotype was recorded many times. V gene TRBV15 combines with J gene TRBJ2-2, with D unresolved. Trimming removed 5 bases from V and 6 bases from J, with 10 bases in between. Germline CDR1 LNHNV, CDR2 YYDKDF (reference sequence). The CDR3 extends over 13 amino acids. The chain's CDR3 is CATSVYASGELFF. The CDR3 coding sequence is TGTGCCACCAGCGTATACGCCTCCGGGGAGCTGTTTTTT.

Concerning this clonotype itself: Because the CDR3 is missing its conserved closing phenylalanine or tryptophan, this is likely a read error. The V and J genes are TRBV15 and TRBJ2-2; maybe TRBD1 (5 bases). V was shortened by 0 bases and J by 7 bases, with 12 bases between the two germline ends. The germline V gene has CDR1 LNHNV and CDR2 YYDKDF (reference sequence). The CDR3 consists of 15 residues. The CDR3 is CATSRDLRTFGELFL. CDR3 DNA: TGTGCCACCAGCAGAGACCTTCGGACATTCGGGGAGCTGTTTCTT.

This clonotype was found many times. The chain has TRBV14 and TRBJ2-5; D is possibly TRBD1 (6 bases). V was shortened by 1 base and J by 1 base, with 10 bases between the two germline ends. CDR1 is SGHDN, CDR2 FVKESK, per germline. The CDR3 sequence is 15 residues long. The CDR3 sequence is CASSQGDTPQETQYF. In nucleotides, the CDR3 is TGTGCCAGCAGCCAAGGGGACACCCCCCAAGAGACCCAGTACTTC.

The chain joins TRBV5-4 to TRBJ1-1; 8 nucleotides agree with TRBD1. CDR3 length: 15 residues. V trimming: 2 bases; J trimming: 4 bases; junction bases outside the gene matches: 7. Germline-derived CDR1 and CDR2 are SGHNT and YYREEE (reference sequence). CDR3 region: CASSFPGQALTEAFF. CDR3 DNA: TGTGCCAGCAGCTTTCCGGGACAGGCCCTCACTGAAGCTTTCTTT.

The table lists this clonotype with many counts. The chain joins TRBV29-1 to TRBJ1-2; D possibly corresponds to TRBD1 (5 bases). Trimming cost V 6 bases and J 0 bases, with 14 bases left between them. The V gene's germline CDR1 is SQVTM and CDR2 ANQGSEA. This CDR3 has 14 residues. Here the CDR3 reads CSVGTVVTNYGYTF. As DNA, the CDR3 is TGCAGCGTGGGGACTGTTGTCACTAACTATGGCTACACCTTC. Full variable domain (rest looked up from reference TRBV29-1 and TRBJ1-2): SAVISQKPSRDICQRGTSLTIQCQVDSQVTMMFWYRQQPGQSLTLIATANQGSEATYESGFVIDKFPISRPNLTFSTLTVSNMSPEDSSIYLCSVGTVVTNYGYTFGSGTRLTVV.

There are a few counts of this clonotype. The chain carries TRBV7-9 and TRBJ2-5; D remains unclear. The V and J ends lost 4 bases and 3 bases respectively, with 12 bases between them. This CDR3 spans 14 amino acids. Looked up from germline, CDR1 is SEHNR and CDR2 is FQNEAQ (reference sequence). The CDR3 DNA reads as TGTGCCAGCAGCTCAGAGAATACGGAAGAGACCCAGTACTTC. Its protein is CASSSENTEETQYF.

This clonotype was picked up a small number of times. V gene TRBV4-3 combines with J gene TRBJ2-7; TRBD2 agrees at 12 bases. The CDR3 runs to 15 residues. Unmatched junction bases numbered 4, after V lost 3 bases and J lost 4 bases. Germline V lookup: CDR1 LGHNA, CDR2 YSLEER. CDR3 loop: CASSHRTSGEYEQYF. The CDR3, as DNA: TGCGCCAGCAGCCATAGGACTAGCGGGGAATACGAGCAGTACTTC.

This clonotype was counted at least ten times. The chain is built from TRBV7-9 and TRBJ1-2; D is uncertain. Between the trimmed V and J ends, which lost 5 bases and 3 bases, there was a span of 13 bases. The V gene's germline CDR1 is SEHNR and CDR2 FQNEAQ (reference sequence). The length of the CDR3 is 14 residues. The CDR3 loop reads CASSRQGPDYGYTF. CDR3 nucleotides: TGTGCCAGCAGCCGACAAGGCCCCGACTATGGCTACACCTTC. Variable domain in full (rest from reference TRBV7-9 and TRBJ1-2): DTGVSQNPRHKITKRGQNVTFRCDPISEHNRLYWYRQTLGQGPEFLTYFQNEAQLEKSRLLSDRFSAERPKGSFSTLEIQRTEQGDSAMYLCASSRQGPDYGYTFGSGTRLTVV.

This clonotype was found a few times. The CDR3 is CASSQDPSGDAYEQYF. The CDR3 region has the DNA TGTGCCAGCAGCCAGGATCCTAGCGGAGACGCCTACGAGCAGTACTTC. The V gene is TRBV4-2, the J gene TRBJ2-7; 7 bases match TRBD2. Germline trimming cut 3 bases from V and 2 bases from J; bases unmatched to any gene: 10. CDR1 is LGHNA, CDR2 YNFKEQ, per germline. This CDR3 comprises 16 residues.

This clonotype has a count of ten or more. J is TRBJ2-5 and V is TRBV10-3; D is possibly TRBD1 (6 bases). The CDR3 has 13 amino acids. Germline V CDR1 and CDR2: ENHRY, SYGVKD. The germline V and J ends were trimmed by 4 bases and 7 bases, with 13 bases remaining between them. CDR3 DNA: TGTGCCATCAGTGTCCGGGACAAGGGGACCCAGTACTTC. It yields the protein CAISVRDKGTQYF.

The chain recombines TRBV5-1 with TRBJ2-5, with D hard to call. Trimming took off 1 base at V and 2 bases at J, with 9 bases between the two ends. The CDR3 sequence is 14 residues long. The germline gives CDR1 SGHRS, CDR2 YFSETQ. The CDR3 sequence is CASSLLGYQETQYF. Written as DNA, the CDR3 is TGCGCCAGCAGCTTGCTGGGCTATCAAGAGACCCAGTACTTC.

Many counts were recorded for this clonotype. The chain joins TRBV10-3 to TRBJ1-2; unclear D gene. The V gene lost 4 bases and the J gene lost 4 bases, with 10 bases spanning the gap. The CDR3 has 13 residues. Germline CDR1 reads ENHRY; CDR2 reads SYGVKD. The CDR3 nucleotides read TGTGCCATCAGTGCGGCACAGAGCTATGGCTACACCTTC. This gives the protein CAISAAQSYGYTF.

This clonotype was seen only once. A much larger clone differs by one base, so this may be a read error. CDR3 residues: CASSHWTGMEALF. CDR3 nucleotides: TGCGCCAGCAGCCATTGGACAGGGATGGAAGCTCTCTTT. This chain joins TRBV7-3 and TRBJ1-1, with 8 bases aligning to TRBD1. This CDR3 is built from 13 residues. The germline CDR1 and CDR2 sequences are SGHTA and FQGTGA.

This clonotype has a single count. Relative to the germline gene, one junction end is altered; a read error may explain this. The chain recombines TRBV10-3 with TRBJ1-5, with a tentative D call TRBD1 (6 bases). Germline V lookup: CDR1 ENHRY, CDR2 SYGVKD. The CDR3 has 16 residues. As DNA, the CDR3 is TGTGCCAGCAGTTACTCGACACAGGGTAGCAATCAGCCCCAGCATTTT. It yields the protein CASSYSTQGSNQPQHF.

The sample holds a few counts of this clonotype. This sequence joins TRBV27 and TRBJ1-2, with TRBD1 matching 9 bases. Trimming took 6 bases from V and 8 from J; bases not matched to a gene: 10. This CDR3 is 14 amino acids long. The germline V gene encodes CDR1 MNHEY and CDR2 SMNVEV (reference sequence). CDR3 sequence (DNA): TGTGCCAGCAGGCCCCCGGGACAGGGAAGGGGCTACACCTTC. Protein sequence: CASRPPGQGRGYTF.

In DNA, the CDR3 is TGTGCCACCAGCCCTACAGGGAATTTCGCTGAAGCTTTCTTT. Translation gives CATSPTGNFAEAFF. The genes are TRBV15 and TRBJ1-1; possible D gene TRBD1, 6 bases. Germline values: CDR1 LNHNV, CDR2 YYDKDF (reference sequence). Trimming cost V 5 bases and J 6 bases, with 16 bases left between them. This CDR3 region has 14 residues.

This clonotype was seen many times. As DNA, the CDR3 is TGCAGCGTTAAGAGGGGAGGGGGCAGCATCTACGAGCAGTACTTC. Translating gives CSVKRGGGSIYEQYF. This chain joins TRBV29-1 and TRBJ2-7; D assignment may be TRBD1 or TRBD2 (7 bases each). This CDR3 is 15 amino acids long. Per germline, CDR1 SQVTM and CDR2 ANQGSEA. Trimming left V 5 bases short and J 3 bases short, with 20 bases between.

This rearrangement joins TRBV29-1 to TRBJ1-2; 11 bases map to TRBD1. Germline lookup yields CDR1 SQVTM and CDR2 ANQGSEA. This CDR3 is built from 12 residues. With V trimmed by 6 bases and J by 6 bases, 3 bases remained unmatched. The CDR3 DNA is TGCAGCGTGGGGGACAGGGGGAATGGCTACACCTTC. Its protein product is CSVGDRGNGYTF.

V and J are TRBV7-2 and TRBJ2-2; D is uncertain. CDR1 and CDR2 (germline): SGHTA, FQGNSA. The CDR3 sequence is 17 residues long. Trimming took off 4 bases at V and 0 bases at J, with 15 bases between the two ends. CDR3 DNA: TGTGCCAGCAGCTACCGTCGTCGCGGAGCGAACACCGGGGAGCTGTTTTTT. It specifies CASSYRRRGANTGELFF.

The chain couples TRBV13 to TRBJ1-6; D may be TRBD1 (6 bases). The CDR3 runs 15 residues. Per the germline V gene, CDR1 is PRHDT and CDR2 is FYEKMQ (reference sequence). V was clipped by 6 bases and J by 3 bases, with 12 bases between them. The CDR3 DNA reads as TGTGCCAGCAGATCAGGGGTTGACTATAATTCACCCCTCCACTTT. Protein sequence: CASRSGVDYNSPLHF.

J is TRBJ2-7 and V is TRBV29-1, with unresolved D. The CDR3 has 12 residues. From germline, CDR1 is SQVTM and CDR2 ANQGSEA. V lost 0 bases and J lost 3, with 6 bases in between. The CDR3 nucleotides read TGCAGCGTTGAAGAGGACGACTACGAGCAGTACTTC. This encodes CSVEEDDYEQYF.

There are a few counts of this clonotype. This rearrangement joins TRBV7-9 to TRBJ2-6, with D perhaps assigned TRBD1 or TRBD2 (6 bases each). This CDR3 is 17 amino acids long. Germline loops: CDR1 SEHNR, CDR2 FQNEAQ (reference sequence). Trimming pared 7 bases from V and 4 bases from J, leaving 20 bases between. CDR3 amino acids: CASTPDSAAGGANVLTF. The DNA for the CDR3 is TGTGCCAGCACCCCGGACAGTGCCGCGGGAGGGGCCAACGTCCTGACTTTC.

A few counts support this clonotype. CDR3 residues: CASNRQGALGTGELFF. CDR3 nucleotide sequence: TGTGCCAGCAACCGACAGGGGGCGCTTGGCACCGGGGAGCTGTTTTTT. This chain connects TRBV6-2 or TRBV6-3 to TRBJ2-2; 10 bases map to TRBD1. With V trimmed by 7 bases and J by 4 bases, 9 bases remained unmatched. This CDR3 region has 16 residues. Germline V gene lookup returns CDR1 MNHEY and CDR2 SVGEGT.

The chain employs TRBV15 and TRBJ1-6; D ambiguous. The V gene's germline CDR1 is LNHNV and CDR2 YYDKDF (reference sequence). Trimming pared 3 bases from V and 5 bases from J, leaving 20 bases between. This CDR3 is built from 18 residues. The CDR3 DNA reads as TGTGCCACCAGCAGTCCGGTAGACGTCAAGGCGAATAATTCACCCCTCCACTTT. Translation gives CATSSPVDVKANNSPLHF.

The gene calls are TRBV7-9 and TRBJ2-2; the D is unclear. V was pared by 0 bases and J by 4 bases, with 9 bases between. The CDR3 spans 15 residues. The V gene's germline CDR1 is SEHNR and CDR2 FQNEAQ (reference sequence). DNA for the CDR3: TGTGCCAGCAGCTTAGCTAGCTTTACCACCGGGGAGCTGTTTTTT. Its translation is CASSLASFTTGELFF.

The chain uses TRBV10-2 and TRBJ2-7; D not certain. The V end lost 7 bases, the J end lost 7 bases, and 8 bases lay between the germline ends. CDR3 length: 10 residues. Germline CDR1 WSHSY, CDR2 SAAADI. The CDR3 bases are TGCGCCAGCAATGATGATGAGCAGTACTTC. Its translation: CASNDDEQYF.

Worth noting for this clonotype: A clone one base away is much larger, so this may be a read error. The conserved phenylalanine or tryptophan normally closing the CDR3 is absent here, so this likely arose from a read error. The rearrangement links TRBV9 to TRBJ1-2; unclear D gene. CDR3 length equals 12 residues. The V and J ends lost 0 bases and 6 bases respectively, with 6 bases between them. Germline CDR1 is SGDLS and CDR2 is YYNGEE. CDR3 residues: CASSVGGDGYTL. As DNA, the CDR3 is TGTGCCAGCAGCGTAGGTGGAGATGGCTACACCCTC.